This T cell receptor (beta chain) was recovered during a study of OX40 agonist ivuxolimab in advanced cancers. Study observations and caveats: Low normalized T-cell clonal expansion was also seen in some nonresponders.

Germline lookup yields CDR1 SGHTA and CDR2 FQGNSA. Trimming took 2 bases from V and 2 from J, leaving 22 bases between them. The CDR3 has 18 amino acids. Regarding this clone: Its target is not known.

TCRdb keeps only in-frame clones here, not all; method: immunoSEQ multiplex PCR. Counted here are fewer than 55,000 clones, 80% to 90% occurring once; the ten biggest clones make up 1.6%. Patients had blood sampled at baseline and again on cycle 4 day 1 and cycle 7 day 1. The chain couples TRBV7-2 to TRBJ2-7; D is ambiguous. This TCR was sampled from an adult with an advanced solid tumor such as melanoma, head and neck, liver or kidney cancer. This specimen was CD4+ or CD8+ T cells sorted from blood, taken in a trial of the OX40 agonist ivuxolimab. The CDR3 is CASSLRASSGRTAYEQYF. Here the CDR3 DNA reads TGTGCCAGCAGCTTAAGGGCTAGTTCGGGTCGGACCGCCTACGAGCAGTACTTC.